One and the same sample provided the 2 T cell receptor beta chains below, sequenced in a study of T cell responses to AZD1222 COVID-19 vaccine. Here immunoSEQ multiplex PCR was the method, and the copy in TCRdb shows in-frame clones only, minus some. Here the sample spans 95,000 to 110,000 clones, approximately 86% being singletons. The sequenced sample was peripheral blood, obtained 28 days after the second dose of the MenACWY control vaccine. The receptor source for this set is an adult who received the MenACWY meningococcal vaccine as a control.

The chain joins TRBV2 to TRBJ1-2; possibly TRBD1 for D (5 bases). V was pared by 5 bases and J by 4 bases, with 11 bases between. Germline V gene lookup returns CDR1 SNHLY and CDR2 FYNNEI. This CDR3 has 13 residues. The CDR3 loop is CASSKTVGYGYTF. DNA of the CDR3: TGTGCCAGCAGTAAGACAGTGGGCTATGGCTACACCTTC.

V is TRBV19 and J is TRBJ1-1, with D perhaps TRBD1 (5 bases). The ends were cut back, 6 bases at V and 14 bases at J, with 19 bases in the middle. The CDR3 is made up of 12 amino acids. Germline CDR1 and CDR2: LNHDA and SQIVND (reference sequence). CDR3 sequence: CASSSMRDFSFF. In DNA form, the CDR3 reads TGTGCCAGTAGCTCAATGAGGGACTTCTCGTTCTTT.